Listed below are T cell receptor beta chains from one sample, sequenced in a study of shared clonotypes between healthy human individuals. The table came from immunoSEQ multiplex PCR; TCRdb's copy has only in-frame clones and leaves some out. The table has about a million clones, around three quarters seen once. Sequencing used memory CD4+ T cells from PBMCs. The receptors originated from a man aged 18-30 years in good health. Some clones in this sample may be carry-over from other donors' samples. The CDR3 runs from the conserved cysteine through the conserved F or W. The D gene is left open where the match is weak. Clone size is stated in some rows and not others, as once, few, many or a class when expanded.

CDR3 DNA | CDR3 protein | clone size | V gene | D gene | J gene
TGTGCCTGGAGTGCCCCGGGACTAGATGGGGGTGAGCAGTTCTTC | CAWSAPGLDGGEQFF | . | TRBV30 | TRBD2 | TRBJ2-1
TGTGCCAGCAGCTTATGGGTTGGAAACACCATATATTTT | CASSLWVGNTIYF | . | TRBV11-2 | . | TRBJ1-3
TGTGCCAGCACGAGCCAGGGGACGGTTAATGAAAAACTGTTTTTT | CASTSQGTVNEKLFF | . | TRBV2 | . | TRBJ1-4
TGCAGCGGAACTAGTACAGGCTACGAGCAGTACTTC | CSGTSTGYEQYF | . | TRBV29-1 | . | TRBJ2-7
TGTGCCAGCAGCGTAGGACAGGGGAAGGGCACAGATACGCAGTATTTT | CASSVGQGKGTDTQYF | . | TRBV9 | TRBD1 | TRBJ2-3
TGTGCCAGCAGCCCCGGGGGTTACACCGGGGAGCTGTTTTTT | CASSPGGYTGELFF | . | TRBV11-1 | . | TRBJ2-2
TGTGCCAGCAGCTCGGGACTAGGGGATGTTGATACGCAGTATTTT | CASSSGLGDVDTQYF | once | TRBV7-9 | TRBD2 | TRBJ2-3
TGTGCCAGCAGGGGGAGACAGGGGAGCAATCAGCCCCAGCATTTT | CASRGRQGSNQPQHF | . | TRBV6-6 | TRBD1 | TRBJ1-5
TGTGCCAGCAGCACGGCTAGCGGGAGGATGTACGAGCAGTACTTC | CASSTASGRMYEQYF | . | TRBV28 | TRBD2 | TRBJ2-7
TGTGCCAGCAGTGCTCCCGGGACTCAAGGGGGGGAGACCCAGTACTTC | CASSAPGTQGGETQYF | . | TRBV25-1 | . | TRBJ2-5
TGTGCCAGCAGCCCGCCCAATAGACAGCGCTATGGCTACACCTTC | CASSPPNRQRYGYTF | . | TRBV6-5 | . | TRBJ1-2
TGTGCCAGCAGCTCCGGACCGAGCTCCTACGAGCAGTACTTC | CASSSGPSSYEQYF | . | TRBV7-2 | . | TRBJ2-7
TGTGCCAGCAGCCAAGACTGGGTAGGCGGGCTTAGCGGGAGCAGAGATACGCAGTATTTT | CASSQDWVGGLSGSRDTQYF | . | TRBV4-2 | TRBD2 | TRBJ2-3
TGTGCCAGCAGTGCTCCGGACAAACCGGGGGAGCAGTACTTC | CASSAPDKPGEQYF | . | TRBV2 | . | TRBJ2-7
TGTGCCAGCAGGCGGGACGGGTCCTACGAGCAGTACTTC | CASRRDGSYEQYF | once | TRBV7-2 | . | TRBJ2-7
TGTGCCAGCAGTGAATCCGAAGCGGGAGGGCAAGAGACCCAGTACTTC | CASSESEAGGQETQYF | . | TRBV2 | TRBD2 | TRBJ2-5
TGCGCCAGCAGTAGGGCGGAACTTAACAATGAGCAGTTCTTC | CASSRAELNNEQFF | . | TRBV10-1 | . | TRBJ2-1
TGTGCCAGCGGCGTCGGAGGGGCCCTAGAGACCCAGTACTTC | CASGVGGALETQYF | . | TRBV7-2 | . | TRBJ2-5
TGTGCCAGCAGCGTAGAATGGCGGGCTGAAGCTTTCTTT | CASSVEWRAEAFF | many | TRBV9 | . | TRBJ1-1
TGCGCCAGCAGCTTGGATGGGGACTATGGCTACACCTTC | CASSLDGDYGYTF | . | TRBV5-1 | . | TRBJ1-2
TGCAGCGTGACGCGCGGGAACACTGAAGCTTTCTTT | CSVTRGNTEAFF | . | TRBV29-1 | . | TRBJ1-1
TGTGCCAGCAGCCCAGCCGGGACACGAAATAACTATGGCTACACCTTC | CASSPAGTRNNYGYTF | . | TRBV28 | . | TRBJ1-2
TGCAGCGTCGACAGGGGCTATGGCTACACCTTC | CSVDRGYGYTF | . | TRBV29-1 | TRBD1 | TRBJ1-2
TGCGCCAGCAGCTTGGGGCCTTTGGCGCCCCTACGAGGTAATGAGCAGTTCTTC | CASSLGPLAPLRGNEQFF | . | TRBV5-1 | . | TRBJ2-1
TGTGCCAGCAGCTTAGCAGACACCGGGGAGCTGTTTTTT | CASSLADTGELFF | once | TRBV7-3 | . | TRBJ2-2
TGTGCCAGCAGCCCCCGGGCACTGATCACAGATACGCAGTATTTT | CASSPRALITDTQYF | . | TRBV7-6 | . | TRBJ2-3
TGTGCCAGCACCAGCCAAGTCCAAGAGACCCAGTACTTC | CASTSQVQETQYF | . | TRBV2 | . | TRBJ2-5
TGTGCCAGCAAAACACCCGGGTACGAGCAGTACTTC | CASKTPGYEQYF | . | TRBV28 | . | TRBJ2-7
TGTGCCAGCAGTCAAGGGGGCAGTGGCAATCAGCTCCAGCATTTT | CASSQGGSGNQLQHF | once | TRBV28 | TRBD1 | TRBJ1-5
TGTGCCAGCAGCTTACAGTCGGGGAATAACTATGGCTACACCTTC | CASSLQSGNNYGYTF | few | TRBV6-1 | . | TRBJ1-2
TGTGCCAGCAGCGCGGGCAGGGGTAGGGCCGGGGAGCTGTTTTTT | CASSAGRGRAGELFF | . | TRBV27 | . | TRBJ2-2
TGTGCCAGCTCACCCAGTCGGGAATGGGAGCAGTACTTC | CASSPSREWEQYF | . | TRBV18 | . | TRBJ2-7